This T cell receptor (beta chain) emerged from a study of CD8 T cells in ankylosing spondylitis. Notes on the study in general: Disease-associated clones were CD8+ and fairly uncommon in peripheral blood. About 8 highly homologous variants made up a TCR beta motif, and this motif appeared characteristic of ankylosing spondylitis blood. Some of the motif variants had earlier been found in reactive arthritis patients' fluid and blood. Matched ankylosing spondylitis synovial fluid reportedly contained a significantly enriched population of disease-linked clones.

On this clonotype itself: Its antigen is unidentified.

Library preparation for TCR beta used quantitative 5'-RACE with molecular barcodes. MiXCR, run by TCRdb on the 5' RACE reads, gives a single entry per CDR3 protein. The sample consists of fewer than 750,000 distinct CDR3 sequences, around 17% of them appearing once. The J segment lost 6 bases and the V segment lost 3 bases, leaving 15 bases of the junction unmatched. The germline V gene has CDR1 SGHAT and CDR2 FQNNGV. The CDR3 extends over 18 amino acids. This TCR derives from a male donor with ankylosing spondylitis. The specimen sequenced was blood, either unsorted or a sorted T cell fraction (not recorded which). The J gene is TRBJ2-3, the V gene TRBV11-2; 10 bases are a match to TRBD1. The CDR3 DNA is TGTGCCAGCAGCTTCTACCCCGGGACAGGGGAAGGATTGGATACGCAGTATTTT. Residues: CASSFYPGTGEGLDTQYF.